A single T cell receptor beta chain is shown here with its context. It lacks a known antigen. Base qualities are not provided; no much larger clone lies one nucleotide away. High-throughput TCRbeta CDR3 sequencing of frozen genomic DNA was performed by immunoSEQ, including PCR amplification, mapping, bias correction and internal controls. The original methods were these. Productive rearrangements were kept, and unique TCRbeta sequences were defined by CDR3 nucleotide sequence plus V and J gene. Donor-reactive sequences required at least 5-fold expansion in CFSE-low cells versus unstimulated pre-transplant cells and at least 0.01% frequency. Minimum frequency thresholds were set for each subject on the basis of the unstimulated sample with the lowest template count, so that a detection power of at least 90% was ensured. Jensen-Shannon divergence between the top 1000 TCRbeta sequences post-transplant and pre-transplant was used to measure repertoire turnover. Changes in detection of donor-reactive sequences were tested with two-sided Fisher's exact tests. TCRdb limited this immuneACCESS table to in-frame rearrangements with V and J called. A share of clones is missing; checked studies link under half to unresolved V genes, and the rest is unexplained. The V and J calls and clone size were taken over from that table, and D and trimming were inferred from the DNA. The sample table lists 65,000 to 90,000 clones, more than 90% of them with a count of one. Less than 3% of the sample is held by the ten biggest clonotypes.

Reading the germline V gene gives CDR1 SGHNT and CDR2 YENEEA. Ends trimmed: V by 5 bases, J by 5 bases; bases unmatched to a gene: 8. From its cysteine to its phenylalanine, the CDR3 spans 15 amino acids. The entry retains the CDR3 DNA only, 45 bases that are in frame from base 1. The data were obtained in a study of T cell clones after liver transplantation (dated by TCRdb to the late 2010s). Context from the whole study: ITN030ST, the source of the samples, was a randomized trial that attempted immunosuppression withdrawal within 2 years of liver transplantation. Donor-reactive T cell clones were identified using TCRbeta sequencing after a pre-transplant mixed lymphocyte reaction and were then followed in post-transplant blood. As an antigen-independent comparator for donor-reactive sequences, third party-reactive TCRbeta sequences were also identified from pre-transplant MLRs. Three of the eight recipients were HCV-positive; the others were transplanted for non-autoimmune, non-viral indications. No induction therapy was given to the subjects, and standard immunosuppression was administered until randomization at 12-24 months post-transplant. Tolerance was defined as complete withdrawal of immunosuppression for at least one year without a rise in liver enzymes beyond twice the upper limit of normal. Blood samples were collected pre-transplant, pre-randomization before withdrawal, and post-randomization after either full withdrawal or failed withdrawal. The studied cohort comprised 8 liver transplant recipients, 3 classified as tolerant and 5 as non-tolerant.

What the time point label conveys for this sample: pre-transplant. Unstimulated PBMCs, after thawing, were stained for CD3, CD4 and CD8 and then FACS-sorted into CD3+CD4+ and CD3+CD8+ populations. All 8 studied subjects were randomized to withdrawal of immunosuppression. Genomic DNA was isolated with the Qiagen DNeasy Blood and Tissue Kit. The research as a whole found: Because allograft tissue specimens were not available, migration of donor-reactive T cells into the graft, rather than deletion, may have occurred. Once repertoire turnover was taken into account, donor-reactive detection showed a significant reduction for CD4 in 7 of 8 subjects and for CD8 in 8 of 8. Low numbers of available donor cells limited the measurable donor-reactive repertoire in a couple of subjects. Donor-reactive sequences declined more than third party-reactive ones, suggesting partial antigen-specific deletion unrelated to withdrawal success. Circulating donor-reactive CD4 TCRbeta sequences fell significantly post-transplant in most of the 8 subjects, irrespective of tolerance or HCV status. The conclusions were considered preliminary, being limited by small, heterogeneous patient numbers and non-standardized post-transplant time points.

This clonotype originated in a human donor who received a liver transplant. Sequences were derived from CD4+ T cells from blood, sampled before liver transplant. Rearrangement joined TRBV11-3 to TRBJ1-4; TRBD1 fits 7 bases in the junction. The CDR3 protein is CASSRRQGINEKLFF. The nucleotide sequence reads TGTGCCAGCAGCCGGAGACAGGGCATAAATGAAAAACTGTTTTTT.